This is a list of T cell receptor beta chains from one sample in a study of radiation and T cells in renal cell carcinoma. Clones were sequenced by immunoSEQ multiplex PCR, and TCRdb holds only the in-frame ones, with some missing. The sample shows roughly 58,000 clones, 60% to 85% of them seen only once. The starting material was blood, obtained from a patient whose treatment included radiotherapy and nephrectomy. The receptor source for this set is a man aged 55-75 years with renal cell carcinoma. CDR3s leave out the opening cysteine and the closing phenylalanine or tryptophan. The order of the fields is V gene, J gene, CDR3 protein.

TRBV13	TRBJ1-2	ASSLGYGDRVYGYT
TRBV4-3	TRBJ1-1	ASGGRGTEAF
TRBV7-9	TRBJ2-3	ASSLDMFGTTDTQY
TRBV5-6	TRBJ1-5	ASSFGGAGRQPQH
TRBV6-1	TRBJ2-3	ASSQGSHPDTQY
TRBV18	TRBJ2-5	ASSPTGRLETQY
TRBV18	TRBJ2-1	ASSLSGGADNEQF
TRBV5-1	TRBJ1-4	ASSLQARDGADKLF
TRBV4-3	TRBJ1-1	ASSPRPRGTEAF
TRBV4-2	TRBJ1-1	ASSQDGGFWAF
TRBV18	TRBJ2-7	ASSLAGPSYEQY
TRBV5-4	TRBJ2-7	ASSLGYEQY
TRBV29-1	TRBJ2-3	SVEAKGRGTDTQY
TRBV19	TRBJ1-5	ASSSRQGGNQPQH
TRBV27	TRBJ1-2	ASSLGTGSYGYT
TRBV29-1	TRBJ1-1	SVEDGHTEAF
TRBV6-6	TRBJ2-7	AGGQGASYEQY
TRBV5-4	TRBJ2-3	ASSSLGAGKRASSTDTQY
TRBV6-5	TRBJ1-5	ASSKQANQPQH
TRBV29-1	TRBJ1-6	SVGRGVGSPLH
TRBV6-6	TRBJ1-1	ASSYGRSTEAF
TRBV29-1	TRBJ2-7	SVEDGHGYEQY
TRBV15	TRBJ1-5	ATSRERYSNQPQH
TRBV19	TRBJ1-6	ASSIQGSLSSPLH
TRBV15	TRBJ2-5	ATSRVVSGLAGGPYQETQY
TRBV5-6	TRBJ2-5	ASSLLTGQPEETQY
TRBV7-6	TRBJ1-6	ASSTGQGHSPLH
TRBV12-5	TRBJ2-3	ASGFSGTDTQY
TRBV5-1	TRBJ1-1	ASSNPGSLNTEAF
TRBV4-1	TRBJ2-1	ASSQGLSNANEQF
TRBV5-1	TRBJ2-6	ASSLGGGAFSGANVLT
TRBV10-3	TRBJ2-5	AISLAGEETQY
TRBV21-1	TRBJ1-1	ASSTHRGRTEAF
TRBV19	TRBJ2-2	ASSMGKGTNTGELF
TRBV6-5	TRBJ1-1	ASSFSVTYEAF
TRBV7-6	TRBJ1-2	ASSLAGQTYGYT
TRBV7-9	TRBJ2-5	ASSLGLAVIKTQY
TRBV9	TRBJ2-1	ASSVEARLNEQF
TRBV6-4	TRBJ1-1	ASSVGQGNTEAF
TRBV5-5	TRBJ2-3	ASSPEGDTQY
TRBV10-2	TRBJ1-5	ASSESGPGAH